This T cell receptor (beta chain) was sequenced in a study of T cell responses to AZD1222 COVID-19 vaccine. Regarding this clone: Different DNA sequences within this sample yield the same CDR3.

After removal of 3 bases from V and 2 bases from J, the junction contained 1 base not matched to a gene. Germline lookup yields CDR1 KGHSH and CDR2 LQKENI. This CDR3 is 14 amino acids long. Assay: immunoSEQ multiplex PCR; the TCRdb copy retains only in-frame clones and omits some. Among fewer than 250,000 clones listed, approximately 92% were seen once. The sequencing used peripheral blood, collected on day 0 of AZD1222 vaccination. This receptor was obtained from an adult in good health. The chain is built from TRBV18 and TRBJ1-1; 9 bases line up with TRBD1. CDR3 region: CASSPGQGNTEAFF. CDR3 DNA: TGTGCCAGCTCACCGGGACAGGGAAACACTGAAGCTTTCTTT. Supplemented by reference TRBV18 and TRBJ1-1, the full variable domain reads NAGVMQNPRHLVRRRGQEARLRCSPMKGHSHVYWYRQLPEEGLKFMVYLQKENIIDESGMPKERFSAEFPKEGPSILRIQQVVRGDSAAYFCASSPGQGNTEAFFGQGTRLTVV.